A selection of T cell receptor beta chains follows, all from one sample in a study of CD8+ T cells in alopecia areata. Method: immunoSEQ multiplex PCR; TCRdb's copy keeps in-frame clones and lacks some. The profile covers around 100,000 clones, with more than 35% appearing a single time and approximately 1.2% taken by the ten largest. The sample consisted of CD4+ T cells sorted from blood. These TCRs come from a human donor with alopecia areata. Each CDR3 is given with its conserved first and last residue. Each record gives: CDR3 DNA, CDR3 protein, J gene, clone size, CDR3 length, D gene, V gene. D genes are given only for firm matches. Clone size appears in some rows only: once, few, many, or a class for an expanded clone.

TGTGCCAGCTCACCGAGCGGCAGGGGCCCGAACACTGAAGCTTTCTTT | CASSPSGRGPNTEAFF | TRBJ1-1 | NA | 16 | NA | TRBV18
TGTGCCACCACCGCGGGCGGGAGCGCCGGGGAGACCCAGTACTTC | CATTAGGSAGETQYF | TRBJ2-5 | NA | 15 | TRBD2 | TRBV19
TGTGCCAGCAGTGAAGTAAGGGTCCTCGAGCAGTACTTC | CASSEVRVLEQYF | TRBJ2-7 | NA | 13 | NA | TRBV25-1
TGCGCCAGCAGCCAAGATAGAGGGCGGGAGCAGTACTTC | CASSQDRGREQYF | TRBJ2-7 | few | 13 | NA | TRBV4-1
TGTGCCAGTATTAGGACAGGTCAAAAGCTTGAAGCTTTCTTT | CASIRTGQKLEAFF | TRBJ1-1 | NA | 14 | TRBD1 | TRBV19
TGTGCCAGCAGCTTAGTTTGGGGGTCCAGCGAGACCCAGTACTTC | CASSLVWGSSETQYF | TRBJ2-5 | NA | 15 | NA | TRBV7-2
TGCGCCAGCAGCCCTGGCGGATCCAATCAGCCCCAGCATTTT | CASSPGGSNQPQHF | TRBJ1-5 | once | 14 | NA | TRBV5-1
TGTGCCAGCCCGTCGGTGTCCGGGGAGCTGTTTTTT | CASPSVSGELFF | TRBJ2-2 | NA | 12 | NA | TRBV7-9
TGTGCCAGCAAGAGGGGGAGTACCACTGAAGCTTTCTTT | CASKRGSTTEAFF | TRBJ1-1 | NA | 13 | NA | TRBV6-1
TGTGCCAGCAGTTACGACCGAGGACAGGAAAACATTCAGTACTTC | CASSYDRGQENIQYF | TRBJ2-4 | once | 15 | TRBD1 | TRBV6-5
TGTGCCTGGAGTCGCGGGAAGAATGAAAAACTGTTTTTT | CAWSRGKNEKLFF | TRBJ1-4 | NA | 13 | NA | TRBV30
TGTGCCAGCCTAGGGGGCAGGAACACTGAAGCTTTCTTT | CASLGGRNTEAFF | TRBJ1-1 | many | 13 | TRBD1 | TRBV28
TGTGCCATCAGTGATCCGCCTAGCGGGGCCGAGCAGTTCTTC | CAISDPPSGAEQFF | TRBJ2-1 | NA | 14 | TRBD2 | TRBV10-3
TGTGCCAGCTCCCCAACAGGGGTGGGTGAAGCTTTCTTT | CASSPTGVGEAFF | TRBJ1-1 | few | 13 | TRBD1 | TRBV18
TGTGCCAGCAGTTTGAACCTGGGACTGAGCTCCTACAATGAGCAGTTCTTC | CASSLNLGLSSYNEQFF | TRBJ2-1 | NA | 17 | NA | TRBV28
TGTGCCAGTAGTACGGAACCGACAGGGACCTATGGCTACACCTTC | CASSTEPTGTYGYTF | TRBJ1-2 | few | 15 | TRBD1 | TRBV19
TGTGCCAGTTCGACCCAGACAGGGCGCTACGAGCAGTACTTC | CASSTQTGRYEQYF | TRBJ2-7 | few | 14 | TRBD1 | TRBV14
TGTGCCAGCAGCTTAGTCGCCGGCCAGCCCCAGCATTTT | CASSLVAGQPQHF | TRBJ1-5 | NA | 13 | NA | TRBV7-6
TGTGCCAGCAGATCCCGAGGGGATTACGAGCAGTACTTC | CASRSRGDYEQYF | TRBJ2-7 | NA | 13 | NA | TRBV27
TGTGCCAGCAGCTTGAATACCGCCTCGACTAGCTACGAGCAGTACTTC | CASSLNTASTSYEQYF | TRBJ2-7 | NA | 16 | NA | TRBV7-2
TGTGCCAGCAGCTTAGTCTTGCCTCTGGCCAAAAACATTCAGTACTTC | CASSLVLPLAKNIQYF | TRBJ2-4 | few | 16 | NA | TRBV7-2
TGTGCCAGCAGCCAAGATTTGGTGCGGGACTCAACCTACGAGCAGTACTTC | CASSQDLVRDSTYEQYF | TRBJ2-7 | NA | 17 | NA | TRBV4-2
TGTGCCAGCAGTCTCGGCATTCGGAGGGAGACCCAGTACTTC | CASSLGIRRETQYF | TRBJ2-5 | once | 14 | NA | TRBV6-1
TGTGCCAGCAGCGGTGCCTACGAGCAGTACTTC | CASSGAYEQYF | TRBJ2-7 | many | 11 | NA | TRBV25-1
TGTGCCAGCAGCTTTGGGGCACCAACATTCTATAATTCACCCCTCCACTTT | CASSFGAPTFYNSPLHF | TRBJ1-6 | NA | 17 | NA | TRBV11-1